The 20 T cell receptor beta chains in this list originate from one sample, sequenced in a study of T cell clones after liver transplantation. Libraries were prepared by immunoSEQ multiplex PCR; TCRdb keeps only in-frame clonotypes and omits some of them. The sample contains 95,000 to 110,000 clones, around 86% of which appear only once. The starting material was CD4+ T cells from blood, obtained before liver transplant. These receptors were collected from a human donor who received a liver transplant.

This chain links TRBV18 with TRBJ2-1; D not certain. Germline CDR1 is KGHSH and CDR2 is LQKENI. V shed 3 bases and J shed 4 bases, with 7 bases lying between them. This CDR3 is built from 13 residues. Written as DNA, the CDR3 is TGTGCCAGCTCACCCGGGCAGTACAATGAGCAGTTCTTC. Translating gives CASSPGQYNEQFF.

The chain employs TRBV5-1 and TRBJ1-1; D might be TRBD1 (6 bases). The CDR3 is 16 amino acids. Trimming stripped 4 bases from V and 1 base from J, with 17 bases between. The germline V gene has CDR1 SGHRS and CDR2 YFSETQ. In DNA, the CDR3 is TGCGCCAGCAGCGAGGGGGGAGAGCTTGGGAACACTGAAGCTTTCTTT. Amino acids: CASSEGGELGNTEAFF.

V usage is TRBV11-2 and J usage is TRBJ1-1, with D possibly matching TRBD1 (6 bases). The CDR3 runs to 15 residues. Trimming removed 5 bases at V and 1 base at J, with 14 bases between. Germline V gives CDR1 SGHAT, CDR2 FQNNGV. The CDR3 DNA reads as TGTGCCAGCAGCCCCGGACAGCCCTCGAACACTGAAGCTTTCTTT. Its translation is CASSPGQPSNTEAFF. Together with reference TRBV11-2 and TRBJ1-1, the CDR3 gives the full variable domain: EAGVAQSPRYKIIEKRQSVAFWCNPISGHATLYWYQQILGQGPKLLIQFQNNGVVDDSQLPKDRFSAERLKGVDSTLKIQPAKLEDSAVYLCASSPGQPSNTEAFFGQGTRLTVV.

This chain connects TRBV29-1 to TRBJ2-7; TRBD1 matches 9 bases. Trimming took 0 bases from V and 2 from J; bases not matched to a gene: 8. This CDR3 is 16 amino acids long. Germline CDR1 and CDR2: SQVTM and ANQGSEA. CDR3 sequence reads: CSVEDRWGQGTYEQYF. CDR3 DNA: TGCAGCGTTGAAGATCGGTGGGGACAGGGAACCTACGAGCAGTACTTC.

The gene calls are TRBV4-3 and TRBJ1-4; weak D call: TRBD1 (6 bases). V lost 0 bases and J lost 8, with 16 bases in between. CDR1 is LGHNA and CDR2 is YSLEER in the germline V gene. The CDR3 totals 16 residues. DNA for the CDR3: TGCGCCAGCAGCCAAGATGCCGCGGGGGCTAGGGAAAAACTGTTTTTT. Translated: CASSQDAAGAREKLFF.

J is TRBJ2-3 and V is TRBV7-9; TRBD2 matches at 8 bases. The CDR3 length is 14 residues. Germline assignment: CDR1 SEHNR and CDR2 FQNEAQ (reference sequence). V lost 5 bases and J lost 7; bases outside the gene matches: 8. The CDR3 region is CASSPSRGGYTQYF. DNA of the CDR3: TGTGCCAGCAGCCCCAGTCGGGGGGGCTATACGCAGTATTTT.

The table lists this clone with a count of one. The chain recombines TRBV15 with TRBJ2-1; 7 bases match TRBD1. This CDR3 comprises 17 residues. Per the germline V gene, CDR1 is LNHNV and CDR2 is YYDKDF (reference sequence). J gave up 4 bases and V 3 bases, and 12 bases lay outside the gene matches. The CDR3 DNA reads as TGTGCCACCAGCAGGACAGGGAGTCTAGCACCTTACAATGAGCAGTTCTTC. This codes for CATSRTGSLAPYNEQFF.

The V call is TRBV7-3, the J call TRBJ2-1; the match to TRBD1 covers 10 bases. CDR1 is SGHTA and CDR2 is FQGTGA in the germline V gene. There are 18 residues in the CDR3. V dropped 1 base and J dropped 2; count of bases not matched to a gene: 8. The CDR3 spells CASSLSPDRGRTYNEQFF. In nucleotides, the CDR3 is TGTGCCAGCAGCTTAAGCCCGGACAGGGGGAGAACCTACAATGAGCAGTTCTTC.

This chain connects TRBV6-1 to TRBJ2-2; 7 bases agree with TRBD2. This CDR3 has 19 amino acids. In germline, CDR1 is MNHNS, CDR2 SASEGT. With 2 bases clipped from V and 2 bases from J, the junction kept 14 bases outside the gene matches. CDR3 sequence: CASSENPAGFSSNTGELFF. The CDR3 coding sequence is TGTGCCAGCAGTGAAAACCCAGCGGGATTTTCTAGTAACACCGGGGAGCTGTTTTTT.

This sequence joins TRBV6-5 and TRBJ2-1; 8 bases agree with TRBD2. There are 11 residues in the CDR3. The V and J ends lost 8 bases and 10 bases, in that order; junction bases with no gene match: 4. Per the germline V gene, CDR1 is MNHEY and CDR2 is SVGAGI. The CDR3 spells CASGGGREQFF. CDR3 nucleotide sequence: TGTGCCAGCGGCGGGGGGCGAGAGCAGTTCTTC.

The V and J genes are TRBV5-1 and TRBJ2-7; D is unclear. CDR1 SGHRS and CDR2 YFSETQ come from the germline V gene. The CDR3 loop spans 15 amino acids. The ends were cut back, 0 bases at V and 6 bases at J, with 16 bases in the middle. CDR3 region: CASSLDVPSRGEQYF. The CDR3, as DNA: TGCGCCAGCAGCTTGGACGTCCCCTCGAGAGGCGAGCAGTACTTC.

The rearrangement joins TRBV19 to TRBJ1-3; D uncertain. CDR3 length: 15 residues. The V gene lost 7 bases and the J gene lost 0 bases, with 13 bases spanning the gap. Germline V gives CDR1 LNHDA, CDR2 SQIVND (reference sequence). This CDR3 is CASKPGGYSGNTIYF. In nucleotides, the CDR3 is TGTGCCAGTAAACCGGGAGGCTACTCTGGAAACACCATATATTTT.

The rearrangement links TRBV7-2 to TRBJ2-3, with D unresolved. The CDR3 has 12 amino acids. The germline V and J ends were trimmed by 2 bases and 5 bases, with 5 bases remaining between them. Germline V gene lookup returns CDR1 SGHTA and CDR2 FQGNSA. The CDR3 DNA sequence: TGTGCCAGCAGCTTATCAGGAGATACGCAGTATTTT. Its translation: CASSLSGDTQYF.

This chain links TRBV4-2 with TRBJ2-3; no reliable D call. CDR3 length: 17 amino acids. The V gene lost 0 bases and the J gene lost 0 bases, with 13 bases spanning the gap. Germline assignment: CDR1 LGHNA and CDR2 YNFKEQ. The CDR3 DNA is TGTGCCAGCAGCCAAGATCGTAGGAGACTGAGCACAGATACGCAGTATTTT. Translated: CASSQDRRRLSTDTQYF.

The chain carries TRBV7-2 and TRBJ2-5; the D gene is possibly TRBD2 (6 bases). CDR3 length: 14 amino acids. Trimming removed 3 bases from V and 2 bases from J, with 10 bases in between. The germline V gene has CDR1 SGHTA and CDR2 FQGNSA. The CDR3 spells CASSLGGPQETQYF. The CDR3 region has the DNA TGTGCCAGCAGCTTGGGAGGACCTCAAGAGACCCAGTACTTC.

The chain uses TRBV2 and TRBJ2-2; 7 nucleotides agree with TRBD1. Per germline, CDR1 SNHLY and CDR2 FYNNEI. This CDR3 has 18 amino acids. The trim removed 5 bases at V and 0 bases at J, leaving 12 bases unmatched. In DNA form, the CDR3 reads TGTGCCAGCAGTAAAAACCTCCGGACAGGCCCGAACACCGGGGAGCTGTTTTTT. Protein product: CASSKNLRTGPNTGELFF.

The rearrangement joins TRBV5-1 to TRBJ1-5, with no clear D. CDR1 is SGHRS and CDR2 is YFSETQ in the germline V gene. The CDR3 consists of 15 residues. V dropped 5 bases and J dropped 6 bases, with 18 bases sitting between them. The CDR3 nucleotides read TGCGCCAGCAGACCTGCACCCAGTGAAGGTCAGCCCCAGCATTTT. Residues: CASRPAPSEGQPQHF.

The chain combines TRBV29-1 with TRBJ1-2; D ambiguous. In germline, CDR1 is SQVTM, CDR2 ANQGSEA. V was trimmed by 2 bases and J by 8 bases, leaving 12 bases between them. This CDR3 has 12 amino acids. The CDR3 DNA is TGCAGCGTTGAATCGCCGGGGTGGGGCTACACCTTC. This translates into CSVESPGWGYTF.

V is TRBV5-6 and J is TRBJ2-7; D may be TRBD1 (6 bases). In germline, CDR1 is SGHDT, CDR2 YYEEEE. This CDR3 is built from 14 residues. Trimming shortened V by 0 bases and J by 7 bases, and 14 bases separated the two germline ends. The CDR3: CASSLGQGPREQYF. CDR3 coding DNA: TGTGCCAGCAGCTTGGGCCAGGGGCCGAGGGAGCAGTACTTC.

The V and J genes are TRBV2 and TRBJ2-4, with a weak D call TRBD1 (5 bases). Trimming pared 2 bases from V and 3 bases from J, leaving 14 bases between. Germline V gene lookup returns CDR1 SNHLY and CDR2 FYNNEI. This CDR3 contains 16 residues. DNA of the CDR3: TGTGCCAGCAGTGAACGTCACCAAAGGGGCAAAAACATTCAGTACTTC. It encodes CASSERHQRGKNIQYF.